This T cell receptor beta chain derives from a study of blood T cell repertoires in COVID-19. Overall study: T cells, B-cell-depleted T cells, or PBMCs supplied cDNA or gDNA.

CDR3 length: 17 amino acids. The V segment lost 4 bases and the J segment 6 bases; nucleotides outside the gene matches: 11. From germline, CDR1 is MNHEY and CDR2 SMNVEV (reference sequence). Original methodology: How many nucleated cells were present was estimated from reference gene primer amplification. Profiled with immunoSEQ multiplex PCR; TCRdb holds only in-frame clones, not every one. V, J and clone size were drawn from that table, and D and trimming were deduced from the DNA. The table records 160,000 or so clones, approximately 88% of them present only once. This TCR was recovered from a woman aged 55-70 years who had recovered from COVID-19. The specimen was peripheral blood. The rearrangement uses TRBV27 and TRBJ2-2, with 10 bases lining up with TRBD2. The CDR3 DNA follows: TGTGCCAGCAGTTCCCGTTTAAGCGGGGGGGCGTCCGGGGAGCTGTTTTTT. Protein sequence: CASSSRLSGGASGELFF.